One and the same sample provided the 17 T cell receptor beta chains below, sequenced in a study of blood T cell repertoires in COVID-19. Assay used: immunoSEQ multiplex PCR; TCRdb lists only in-frame clones, some missing. The sample records over 95,000 clones, around 84% being singletons. Input material: peripheral blood. These receptors all stem from a man aged 70-80 years with active or convalescent COVID-19.

This clone was picked up a small number of times. The DNA of the CDR3 is TGTGCCAGCAGCTTTGACAGGGACACTGAAGCTTTCTTT. Its translation is CASSFDRDTEAFF. The genes are TRBV7-2 and TRBJ1-1; 7 nucleotides align to TRBD1. This CDR3 is 13 amino acids long. V was clipped by 3 bases and J by 3 bases; unmatched bases: 1. The germline V gene encodes CDR1 SGHTA and CDR2 FQGNSA.

This chain uses TRBV6-6 with TRBJ1-2; D may be TRBD1 (6 bases). CDR3 length equals 16 residues. Trimming shortened V by 6 bases and J by 3 bases, and 20 bases separated the two germline ends. Germline V lookup: CDR1 MNHNY, CDR2 SVGAGI (reference sequence). CDR3 sequence: CASSTLQGSEHYGYTF. CDR3 DNA: TGTGCCAGCAGCACCTTACAGGGATCAGAGCACTATGGCTACACCTTC.

V gene TRBV5-1 combines with J gene TRBJ2-7, with D perhaps TRBD1 (5 bases). Germline assignment: CDR1 SGHRS and CDR2 YFSETQ. CDR3 length equals 14 residues. The V and J ends lost 0 bases and 2 bases respectively, with 9 bases between them. CDR3: CASSLVQDTYEQYF. CDR3 nucleotides: TGCGCCAGCAGCTTGGTGCAGGACACCTACGAGCAGTACTTC.

Written as DNA, the CDR3 is TGTGCCAGCAGCTTAAATCTAGCGGGGGCCGCAGATACGCAGTATTTT. Translated: CASSLNLAGAADTQYF. The genes are TRBV7-9 and TRBJ2-3; TRBD2 matches at 10 bases. The germline gives CDR1 SEHNR, CDR2 FQNEAQ (reference sequence). The CDR3 extends over 16 amino acids. The trim removed 2 bases at V and 4 bases at J, leaving 6 bases unmatched.

The CDR3 DNA follows: TGTGCCTGGAGTGACCGGCGGCTAGAAGCTTTCTTT. Its translation: CAWSDRRLEAFF. V gene TRBV30 combines with J gene TRBJ1-1; D not certain. CDR1 is GTSNPN, CDR2 SVGIG, per germline (reference sequence). V was clipped by 1 base and J by 8 bases, with 11 bases between them. The length of the CDR3 is 12 residues.

This sequence joins TRBV11-2 and TRBJ2-2, with TRBD2 matching 7 bases. CDR1 is SGHAT, CDR2 FQNNGV, per germline. After removal of 5 bases from V and 2 bases from J, the junction contained 8 bases not matched to a gene. This CDR3 is 16 amino acids long. The CDR3 protein is CASSHPGGGNTGELFF. The CDR3 DNA is TGTGCCAGCAGCCACCCCGGCGGGGGTAACACCGGGGAGCTGTTTTTT.

The genes are TRBV7-2 and TRBJ2-5; 15 nucleotides line up with TRBD2. The germline CDR1 and CDR2 sequences are SGHTA and FQGNSA. The CDR3 spans 16 residues. V was pared by 7 bases and J by 5 bases, with 8 bases of the junction left unmatched. The CDR3 reads CASTLGLAGGWETQYF. The CDR3 region has the DNA TGTGCCAGCACTCTGGGACTAGCGGGGGGTTGGGAGACCCAGTACTTC.

The chain combines TRBV5-4 with TRBJ1-1; 8 bases fit TRBD1. V lost 4 bases to trimming and J lost 0 bases; unmatched junction nucleotides: 8. The CDR3 runs to 16 residues. The germline V gene has CDR1 SGHNT and CDR2 YYREEE (reference sequence). The chain's CDR3 is CASSIGQGALNTEAFF. The CDR3 region has the DNA TGTGCCAGCAGCATAGGACAGGGAGCTTTGAACACTGAAGCTTTCTTT.

The chain is built from TRBV18 and TRBJ2-2; 12 nucleotides match TRBD1. This CDR3 contains 17 residues. The V segment lost 3 bases and the J segment 4 bases; nucleotides outside the gene matches: 6. Germline loops: CDR1 KGHSH, CDR2 LQKENI. The CDR3 DNA reads TGTGCCAGCTCACCGGCGGGACAGGGGGCCGGCACCGGGGAGCTGTTTTTT. Translating gives CASSPAGQGAGTGELFF.

The gene calls are TRBV9 and TRBJ2-3, with D perhaps matching TRBD1 (5 bases). With 2 bases removed from V and 5 bases from J, the gap between germline ends came to 15 bases. The CDR3 contains 15 residues. From germline, CDR1 is SGDLS and CDR2 YYNGEE. In nucleotides, the CDR3 is TGTGCCAGCAGCGTCCTATTTAGGGGTGGAGATACGCAGTATTTT. Its protein is CASSVLFRGGDTQYF.

The chain links TRBV19 to TRBJ2-1; 9 bases match TRBD1. The V and J ends lost 5 bases and 7 bases, in that order; junction bases with no gene match: 9. CDR3 length equals 15 residues. Germline values: CDR1 LNHDA, CDR2 SQIVND (reference sequence). The CDR3 region has the DNA TGTGCCAGTAGTTCCGGGACAGGGATTTCAAATGAGCAGTTCTTC. It yields the protein CASSSGTGISNEQFF.

This clone has only one observation. The J gene is TRBJ1-3, the V gene TRBV5-8, with 10 bases lining up with TRBD1. CDR3 length: 15 amino acids. CDR1 SGHTS and CDR2 YDEGEE come from the germline V gene. The ends lost 5 bases at V and 4 bases at J; junction bases unmatched: 6. This CDR3 is CASSPDRGPGNTIYF. CDR3 DNA: TGTGCCAGCAGTCCAGACAGGGGGCCCGGAAACACCATATATTTT.

This clone was detected only a few times. The chain combines TRBV2 with TRBJ2-7; the match to TRBD1 covers 8 bases. There are 13 residues in the CDR3. CDR1 is SNHLY, CDR2 FYNNEI, per germline. The V gene end was trimmed by 8 bases and the J gene end by 2 bases; junction bases not matched to a gene: 5. The CDR3 loop reads CASLDRGPYEQYF. The CDR3 DNA reads TGTGCCAGCCTTGACAGGGGACCCTACGAGCAGTACTTC. Filled out from reference TRBV2 and TRBJ2-7, the complete variable domain reads EPEVTQTPSHQVTQMGQEVILRCVPISNHLYFYWYRQILGQKVEFLVSFYNNEISEKSEIFDDQFSVERPDGSNFTLKIRSTKLEDSAMYFCASLDRGPYEQYFGPGTRLTVT.

CDR3 coding DNA: TGTGCCAGCAGCATACAGCATCAGCCCCAGCATTTT. Translated: CASSIQHQPQHF. The chain uses TRBV13 and TRBJ1-5; D is unclear. This CDR3 has 12 residues. Germline V gene data show CDR1 as PRHDT and CDR2 as FYEKMQ (reference sequence). The V gene lost 5 bases and the J gene lost 5 bases, with 7 bases spanning the gap.

This chain uses TRBV24-1 with TRBJ1-6; D ambiguous. Trimming removed 3 bases at V and 14 bases at J, with 10 bases between. CDR3 size: 12 residues. CDR1 and CDR2 from the germline V gene are KGHDR and SFDVKD. The CDR3 DNA reads as TGTGCCACCAGTGATCGCGCTAATTCCCTCCACTTT. This codes for CATSDRANSLHF.

The genes are TRBV5-1 and TRBJ1-4; 7 nucleotides align to TRBD1. Germline V gives CDR1 SGHRS, CDR2 YFSETQ. Losses at the gene ends were 5 bases for V and 2 bases for J; bases not matched to a gene: 3. The CDR3 loop spans 14 amino acids. The CDR3 reads CASSPGQTNEKLFF. CDR3 sequence (DNA): TGCGCCAGCAGTCCGGGACAGACTAATGAAAAACTGTTTTTT.

The V call is TRBV2, the J call TRBJ2-1, with D possibly matching TRBD2 (6 bases). Trimming removed 7 bases at V and 5 bases at J, with 12 bases between. Germline loops: CDR1 SNHLY, CDR2 FYNNEI. The CDR3 is made up of 13 amino acids. This chain's CDR3 is CASTGGMDNEQFF. The CDR3 DNA reads as TGTGCCAGCACCGGAGGGATGGACAATGAGCAGTTCTTC.